Each of the 2 T cell receptor beta chains below was sequenced from the same sample in a study of blood T cell repertoires in COVID-19. Generated by immunoSEQ multiplex PCR, the TCRdb table keeps only in-frame clones and is missing some. Of approximately 270,000 clones in the sample, over 80% are singletons; the top ten hold 0.95% to 1.5%. The sequenced material came from PBMCs or T cells enriched from blood (not recorded which). All receptors derive from a human donor in a cohort exposed to, infected with or recovered from COVID-19 (not recorded which). The donor label of this sample is uncertain.

This clone was seen just once. V usage is TRBV18 and J usage is TRBJ2-5; the match to TRBD2 covers 15 bases. Germline CDR1 and CDR2: KGHSH and LQKENI. This CDR3 region has 16 residues. V lost 5 bases, J lost 2 bases, and 3 bases stayed unmatched. The CDR3 sequence: CASSSGLAGGQETQYF. CDR3 nucleotide sequence: TGTGCCAGCTCATCCGGACTAGCGGGGGGGCAAGAGACCCAGTACTTC.

The chain is built from TRBV10-3 and TRBJ1-2, with D possibly TRBD1 on 5 matching bases. Germline loops: CDR1 ENHRY, CDR2 SYGVKD. Trimming shortened V by 0 bases and J by 8 bases, and 16 bases separated the two germline ends. The CDR3 covers 15 residues. The CDR3 reads CAISESRQGKEGYTF. The CDR3 DNA sequence: TGTGCCATCAGTGAGTCGAGGCAGGGAAAGGAAGGCTACACCTTC.